The source of this T cell receptor beta chain is a study of cytomegalovirus exposure and HLA in healthy donors. Study summary: From donors who were HLA-typed, an early data release held around 85 million unique TCRs. Regarding the study as a whole: CMV serostatus alone was available as immune exposure information. Owing to their indistinguishability, certain V segments, notably TRBV6-2 and TRBV6-3, were excluded. A later analysis linked a missense DCLRE1C variant to TCR beta V- and J-gene trimming.

As concerns this clone: Its antigen is undetermined.

This CDR3 is 17 amino acids long. V trimming: 2 bases; J trimming: 4 bases; junction bases outside the gene matches: 7. Germline V gives CDR1 ENHRY, CDR2 SYGVKD. In the PCR, 60 Vbeta and 13 Jbeta primers were used. Sequencing was performed with immunoSEQ multiplex PCR; in TCRdb, only in-frame clones are kept and a portion is missing. There are approximately 100,000 clones in the sample; 70% to 85% occur only once, and roughly 5.4% lies in the top ten. Sequencing was performed on PBMCs. The rearrangement uses TRBV10-3 and TRBJ2-2, with 10 bases identical to TRBD2. The clonotype originates from a woman between 18 and 30 years old in good health and CMV-seropositive. The CDR3 bases are TGTGCCATCAGTGAGCAGCTAGCGGGAGCCCCCACCGGGGAGCTGTTTTTT. This sequence encodes CAISEQLAGAPTGELFF.